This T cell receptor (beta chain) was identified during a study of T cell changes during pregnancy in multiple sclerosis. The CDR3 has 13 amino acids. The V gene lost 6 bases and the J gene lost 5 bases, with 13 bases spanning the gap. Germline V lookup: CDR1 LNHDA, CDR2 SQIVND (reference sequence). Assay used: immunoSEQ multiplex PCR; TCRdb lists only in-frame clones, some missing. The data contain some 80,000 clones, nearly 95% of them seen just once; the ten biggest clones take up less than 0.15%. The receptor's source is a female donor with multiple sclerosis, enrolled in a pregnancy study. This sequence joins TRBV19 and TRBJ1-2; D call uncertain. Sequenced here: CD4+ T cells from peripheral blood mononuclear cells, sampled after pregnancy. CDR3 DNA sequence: TGTGCCAGTAGGGGAGCGGTTAAGTATGGCTACACCTTC. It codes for CASRGAVKYGYTF.